These 27 T cell receptor beta chains were sequenced from one sample in a study of blood T cell repertoires in COVID-19. Generated by immunoSEQ multiplex PCR, the TCRdb table keeps only in-frame clones and is missing some. The repertoire holds 200,000 or so clones, with around four fifths as singletons. The sequencing sample was made of peripheral blood. These receptor sequences come from a woman aged 25-40 years with acute or convalescent COVID-19.

V usage is TRBV6-6 and J usage is TRBJ2-7; 8 positions agree with TRBD2. The CDR3 covers 14 residues. V trimming: 8 bases; J trimming: 4 bases; junction bases outside the gene matches: 10. CDR1 is MNHNY and CDR2 is SVGAGI in the germline V gene (reference sequence). The CDR3 here is CASWESGSLYEQYF. CDR3 nucleotide sequence: TGTGCCAGCTGGGAAAGCGGGAGCCTATACGAGCAGTACTTC.

The chain couples TRBV25-1 to TRBJ2-1; a possible D gene is TRBD1 (6 bases). Trimming shortened V by 4 bases and J by 6 bases, and 16 bases separated the two germline ends. Germline V gives CDR1 MGHDK, CDR2 SYGVNS. This CDR3 has 15 amino acids. CDR3 in DNA: TGTGCCAGCAGTGGGACCAGGGGTGGGTTCAATGAGCAGTTCTTC. It yields the protein CASSGTRGGFNEQFF.

A few counts support this clone. The J gene is TRBJ1-6, the V gene TRBV6-5; a possible D gene is TRBD1 (5 bases). This CDR3 spans 14 amino acids. Germline V gene sequence: CDR1 MNHEY, CDR2 SVGAGI. The V end was cut by 6 bases, the J end by 7 bases, with 13 bases between. Here the CDR3 reads CASSRGTANSPLHF. CDR3 DNA: TGTGCCAGCAGCCGGGGGACGGCAAATTCACCCCTCCACTTT.

The sample holds a few counts of this clone. The V call is TRBV15, the J call TRBJ2-5; 7 bases are shared with TRBD2. Germline V gives CDR1 LNHNV, CDR2 YYDKDF (reference sequence). After removal of 9 bases from V and 4 bases from J, the junction contained 8 bases not matched to a gene. There are 13 residues in the CDR3. CDR3 DNA: TGTGCCACTAAAACGGGGGGTTTAGAGACCCAGTACTTC. Its translation is CATKTGGLETQYF.

This clone was counted a few times. The chain couples TRBV5-4 to TRBJ2-1, with 10 positions matching TRBD2. J was trimmed by 7 bases and V by 3 bases; bases with no gene match: 10. The CDR3 has 16 residues. Germline V gives CDR1 SGHNT, CDR2 YYREEE (reference sequence). CDR3 in amino acids: CASSSPAGGPLNEQFF. The CDR3 DNA is TGTGCCAGCAGCTCACCAGCGGGAGGGCCCTTGAATGAGCAGTTCTTC.

V and J are TRBV28 and TRBJ1-5, with 7 bases fitting TRBD1. The V gene end was trimmed by 8 bases and the J gene end by 4 bases; junction bases not matched to a gene: 5. The CDR3 spans 13 residues. The V gene's germline CDR1 is MDHEN and CDR2 SYDVKM. CDR3 residues: CASAGQVNQPQHF. CDR3 nucleotide sequence: TGTGCCAGCGCCGGACAGGTTAATCAGCCCCAGCATTTT.

The J gene is TRBJ2-3, the V gene TRBV24-1; 7 bases match TRBD2. CDR3 size: 13 residues. With V trimmed by 8 bases and J by 5 bases, 6 bases remained unmatched. Germline lookup yields CDR1 KGHDR and CDR2 SFDVKD. The CDR3 nucleotides are TGTGCCACCACTCCGACGGGAGGAGATACGCAGTATTTT. Encoded protein: CATTPTGGDTQYF.

The V and J genes are TRBV5-1 and TRBJ2-1, with D uncertain. V was cut by 0 bases and J by 7 bases, with 8 bases left in between. CDR1 is SGHRS, CDR2 YFSETQ, per germline. CDR3 length: 13 amino acids. The CDR3, as DNA: TGCGCCAGCAGCTTGGCCAACGAGAATGAGCAGTTCTTC. Residues: CASSLANENEQFF.

The CDR3 DNA follows: TGTGCCAGCAGCCCCGGGACTAACAATGAGCAGTTCTTC. Translation: CASSPGTNNEQFF. The J gene is TRBJ2-1, the V gene TRBV6-4; 7 nucleotides align to TRBD2. The CDR3 spans 13 residues. V was pared by 6 bases and J by 5 bases, with 4 bases of the junction left unmatched. From germline, CDR1 is MRHNA and CDR2 SNTAGT.

The chain links TRBV5-6 to TRBJ1-1; D is perhaps TRBD1 (5 bases). The germline V gene encodes CDR1 SGHDT and CDR2 YYEEEE. The CDR3 runs to 14 residues. V gave up 2 bases and J gave up 2 bases, with 10 bases separating them. The CDR3 region is CASSFDSYNTEAFF. Written as DNA, the CDR3 is TGTGCCAGCAGCTTCGACAGCTATAACACTGAAGCTTTCTTT.

V gene TRBV5-6 combines with J gene TRBJ2-7, with 10 bases that match TRBD1. Losses at the gene ends were 4 bases for V and 5 bases for J; bases not matched to a gene: 3. Germline loops: CDR1 SGHDT, CDR2 YYEEEE. The CDR3 runs to 13 residues. The CDR3 loop is CASSQDRGNEQYF. The CDR3 DNA sequence: TGTGCCAGCAGCCAGGACAGGGGGAACGAGCAGTACTTC. Combining the CDR3 with reference TRBV5-6 and TRBJ2-7 gives the whole variable domain DAGVTQSPTHLIKTRGQQVTLRCSPKSGHDTVSWYQQALGQGPQFIFQYYEEEERQRGNFPDRFSGHQFPNYSSELNVNALLLGDSALYLCASSQDRGNEQYFGPGTRLTVT.

The chain employs TRBV11-3 and TRBJ2-1; TRBD2 might be the D (5 bases). Germline CDR1 SGHNT, CDR2 YENEEA. The CDR3 loop spans 14 amino acids. Trimming took off 2 bases at V and 9 bases at J, with 14 bases between the two ends. The CDR3 spells CASSLSGILGEQFF. CDR3 in DNA: TGTGCCAGCAGCTTATCCGGGATACTAGGTGAGCAGTTCTTC.

A word on this clone: A read error may produce the germline difference seen at one junction end. CDR3 protein: CASSTRLAGGTGEQFF. The CDR3 DNA follows: TGTGCTAGCAGCACCCGACTAGCGGGAGGCACGGGTGAGCAGTTCTTC. The chain is built from TRBV7-7 and TRBJ2-1; TRBD2 matches 13 bases. The CDR3 covers 16 residues. From germline, CDR1 is SSHAT and CDR2 FNYEAQ (reference sequence).

This clone has only one observation. The rearrangement links TRBV7-9 to TRBJ1-1, with unresolved D. V shed 0 bases and J shed 7 bases, with 6 bases lying between them. The CDR3 runs 12 residues. Germline V gene sequence: CDR1 SEHNR, CDR2 FQNEAQ (reference sequence). CDR3 sequence reads: CASSLAGSEAFF. CDR3 nucleotide sequence: TGTGCCAGCAGCTTAGCGGGCAGTGAAGCTTTCTTT.

The chain carries TRBV2 and TRBJ2-1, with 8 nucleotides matching TRBD1. CDR1 SNHLY and CDR2 FYNNEI come from the germline V gene. Trimming cost V 3 bases and J 8 bases; bases outside gene matches: 3. This CDR3 has 13 amino acids. CDR3 sequence: CASSEDREDEQFF. Written as DNA, the CDR3 is TGTGCCAGCAGTGAGGACAGGGAGGATGAGCAGTTCTTC.

This chain connects TRBV7-8 to TRBJ2-3; 12 bases fit TRBD1. Germline loops: CDR1 SGHVS, CDR2 FQNEAQ. The ends lost 4 bases at V and 4 bases at J; junction bases unmatched: 6. This CDR3 is 16 amino acids long. CDR3 sequence reads: CASSSQGTGGADTQYF. As DNA, the CDR3 is TGTGCCAGCAGCTCCCAAGGGACAGGGGGCGCAGATACGCAGTATTTT.

The rearrangement uses TRBV28 and TRBJ1-2; perhaps TRBD1 as D (6 bases). Trimming stripped 3 bases from V and 7 bases from J, with 15 bases between. Per germline, CDR1 MDHEN and CDR2 SYDVKM. The CDR3 loop spans 14 amino acids. CDR3 amino acids: CASSFQGKSSGYTF. Written as DNA, the CDR3 is TGTGCCAGCAGTTTCCAGGGGAAAAGCTCTGGCTACACCTTC.

The chain recombines TRBV7-3 with TRBJ2-1, with 8 bases aligning to TRBD1. The CDR3 loop spans 15 amino acids. The V segment lost 4 bases and the J segment 8 bases; nucleotides outside the gene matches: 10. From germline, CDR1 is SGHTA and CDR2 FQGTGA. In nucleotides, the CDR3 is TGTGCCAGCAGCTCCTCAGGGGGCGTCCCGGATGAGCAGTTCTTC. Protein product: CASSSSGGVPDEQFF. Variable domain in full (rest from reference TRBV7-3 and TRBJ2-1): GAGVSQTPSNKVTEKGKYVELRCDPISGHTALYWYRQSLGQGPEFLIYFQGTGAADDSGLPNDRFFAVRPEGSVSTLKIQRTERGDSAVYLCASSSSGGVPDEQFFGPGTRLTVL.

This clone came up once. The rearrangement links TRBV5-1 to TRBJ1-1, with D unclear. The CDR3 contains 13 residues. Germline lookup yields CDR1 SGHRS and CDR2 YFSETQ. V was cut by 0 bases and J by 1 base, with 4 bases left in between. The CDR3 DNA follows: TGCGCCAGCAGCTTGGGCAGGAACACTGAAGCTTTCTTT. Translated, it gives CASSLGRNTEAFF. Looking up the rest from reference TRBV5-1 and TRBJ1-1 gives the full variable domain: KAGVTQTPRYLIKTRGQQVTLSCSPISGHRSVSWYQQTPGQGLQFLFEYFSETQRNKGNFPGRFSGRQFSNSRSEMNVSTLELGDSALYLCASSLGRNTEAFFGQGTRLTVV.

This clone was recorded once. The chain is built from TRBV2 and TRBJ2-7; 7 bases agree with TRBD1. The CDR3 length is 15 residues. Per germline, CDR1 SNHLY and CDR2 FYNNEI. The ends lost 5 bases at V and 0 bases at J; junction bases unmatched: 7. CDR3 residues: CASSRDRITSYEQYF. The CDR3 DNA reads as TGTGCCAGCAGTAGGGACAGAATTACCTCCTACGAGCAGTACTTC.

The chain is built from TRBV9 and TRBJ1-2; D not certain. Germline-derived CDR1 and CDR2 are SGDLS and YYNGEE. This CDR3 region has 14 residues. Trimming removed 0 bases at V and 1 base at J, with 7 bases between. CDR3 residues: CASSVALVNYGYTF. As DNA, the CDR3 is TGTGCCAGCAGCGTAGCTCTCGTTAACTATGGCTACACCTTC.

The chain is built from TRBV30 and TRBJ1-1; 8 bases are a match to TRBD1. Germline V gene data show CDR1 as GTSNPN and CDR2 as SVGIG (reference sequence). This CDR3 region has 9 residues. The V and J ends lost 5 bases and 11 bases, in that order; junction bases with no gene match: 1. The CDR3 is CAWGQGAFF. The CDR3 region has the DNA TGTGCCTGGGGACAGGGCGCTTTCTTT. Combining the CDR3 with reference TRBV30 and TRBJ1-1 gives the whole variable domain SQTIHQWPATLVQPVGSPLSLECTVEGTSNPNLYWYRQAAGRGLQLLFYSVGIGQISSEVPQNLSASRPQDRQFILSSKKLLLSDSGFYLCAWGQGAFFGQGTRLTVV.

The chain links TRBV7-9 to TRBJ1-5, with D uncertain. The germline CDR1 and CDR2 sequences are SEHNR and FQNEAQ (reference sequence). V lost 4 bases and J lost 7, with 8 bases in between. This CDR3 region has 12 residues. As DNA, the CDR3 is TGTGCCAGCAGCTCTCAGAGGCAGCCCCAGCATTTT. This gives the protein CASSSQRQPQHF.

This sequence joins TRBV18 and TRBJ2-7; 10 bases match TRBD1. CDR1 KGHSH and CDR2 LQKENI come from the germline V gene. This CDR3 is built from 14 residues. Unmatched junction bases numbered 2, after V lost 3 bases and J lost 3 bases. The CDR3 region has the DNA TGTGCCAGCTCACCGGGACAGGGGATCTACGAGCAGTACTTC. Amino acids: CASSPGQGIYEQYF.

The rearrangement links TRBV5-1 to TRBJ1-4; 7 bases line up with TRBD1. Germline CDR1 reads SGHRS; CDR2 reads YFSETQ. Unmatched junction bases numbered 6, after V lost 3 bases and J lost 4 bases. The CDR3 consists of 15 residues. Here the CDR3 reads CASSSGQPSNEKLFF. The CDR3 nucleotides are TGCGCCAGCAGCTCGGGACAGCCAAGTAATGAAAAACTGTTTTTT.

The genes are TRBV5-1 and TRBJ2-5, with 12 nucleotides matching TRBD2. Losses at the gene ends were 4 bases for V and 4 bases for J; bases not matched to a gene: 8. The CDR3 contains 16 residues. Germline lookup yields CDR1 SGHRS and CDR2 YFSETQ. In DNA, the CDR3 is TGCGCCAGCAGCCTAGGACTAGCGGGATTGGGAGAGACCCAGTACTTC. It translates to CASSLGLAGLGETQYF.

The chain links TRBV30 to TRBJ2-3, with TRBD2 matching over 11 bases. Germline V gene lookup returns CDR1 GTSNPN and CDR2 SVGIG (reference sequence). The CDR3 is 15 amino acids. V was clipped by 4 bases and J by 4 bases; unmatched bases: 7. The CDR3: CAWTVAGGPADTQYF. Here the CDR3 DNA reads TGTGCCTGGACCGTAGCGGGGGGGCCTGCAGATACGCAGTATTTT.